The 7 T cell receptor beta chains below were found in one sample sequenced in a study of vaccination and CD4 T cells after COVID-19. Sequencing of the DNA from cultured CD4+ T cells was carried out with the Oncomine TCR Beta short-read assay. TCRdb reprocessed the PCR reads with MiXCR, giving one entry per CDR3 protein. The sample shows about 12,000 distinct CDR3 sequences, 45% to 55% of them seen only once. Treatment defined: roughly nine-day PBMC culture with coronavirus spike peptide pools or control peptides (ViraFEST assay). No antigen has been identified for these receptors. Source material: CD4+ T cells from blood, cultured in vitro. All receptors come from a human donor who had recovered from COVID-19.

The V and J genes are TRBV6-5 and TRBJ2-5; possibly TRBD2 for D (5 bases). Trimming shortened V by 0 bases and J by 4 bases, and 12 bases separated the two germline ends. Germline V lookup: CDR1 MNHEY, CDR2 SVGAGI. The CDR3 totals 15 residues. For the CDR3, the DNA is TGTGCCAGCAGTTACTCTTCCGGGGTTGGAGAGACCCAGTACTTC. This translates into CASSYSSGVGETQYF.

V usage is TRBV10-3 and J usage is TRBJ1-3; D unclear. The ends were cut back, 0 bases at V and 0 bases at J, with 12 bases in the middle. This CDR3 contains 17 residues. The germline gives CDR1 ENHRY, CDR2 SYGVKD. CDR3 in DNA: TGTGCCATCAGTGAGTCGGTTCTCGACAACTCTGGAAACACCATATATTTT. Translated: CAISESVLDNSGNTIYF.

V is TRBV28 and J is TRBJ2-1, with 7 nucleotides matching TRBD2. Trimming took 6 bases from V and 5 from J; bases not matched to a gene: 10. Germline V lookup: CDR1 MDHEN, CDR2 SYDVKM. The length of the CDR3 is 15 residues. Here the CDR3 reads CASSTVGGFNNEQFF. CDR3 nucleotide sequence: TGTGCCAGCAGCACCGTGGGGGGGTTTAACAATGAGCAGTTCTTC.

This chain links TRBV6-1 with TRBJ2-7; possible D gene TRBD2, 6 bases. Germline-derived CDR1 and CDR2 are MNHNS and SASEGT. Trimming left V 10 bases short and J 1 base short, with 20 bases between. There are 15 residues in the CDR3. For the CDR3, the DNA is TGTGCCACCTCCACGGTTCGGGAGAGTTCCTACGAGCAGTACTTC. Translation: CATSTVRESSYEQYF.

The CDR3 DNA reads as TGCGCCAGCAGCCAGACCTTGACTAGCCAAGAGACCCAGTACTTC. Protein sequence: CASSQTLTSQETQYF. The chain has TRBV4-1 and TRBJ2-5, with D tentatively TRBD2 (6 bases). The CDR3 is made up of 15 amino acids. Germline values: CDR1 MGHRA, CDR2 YSYEKL. V was pared by 3 bases and J by 1 base, with 12 bases between.

V and J are TRBV5-4 and TRBJ1-1, with D perhaps matching TRBD1 (6 bases). Looked up from germline, CDR1 is SGHNT and CDR2 is YYREEE (reference sequence). This CDR3 is built from 15 residues. The V and J ends lost 0 bases and 5 bases respectively, with 14 bases between them. The CDR3 reads CASSLGNRDKTEAFF. The CDR3 nucleotides are TGTGCCAGCAGCTTGGGGAACCGGGACAAGACTGAAGCTTTCTTT.

The genes are TRBV27 and TRBJ2-1; D possibly corresponds to TRBD2 (6 bases). Trimming pared 6 bases from V and 2 bases from J, leaving 14 bases between. The CDR3 contains 15 residues. Looked up from germline, CDR1 is MNHEY and CDR2 is SMNVEV (reference sequence). The CDR3 sequence is CASSTGGLTYNEQFF. The CDR3 DNA is TGTGCCAGCAGCACCGGAGGGTTAACCTACAATGAGCAGTTCTTC.